This TCR beta chain was recorded in a study of glioma-infiltrating T cells after dendritic cell vaccination. Documented time point: after dendritic cell vaccination, including at tumor progression/relapse. TCRdb's table, derived via immunoSEQ multiplex PCR, lists solely in-frame clones and lacks some. The sample contains 75,000 to 95,000 clones, 87% of which appear only once. Deletions cut 1 base from V and 4 bases from J, with 5 bases between. This CDR3 region has 13 residues. The germline V gene has CDR1 SGHAT and CDR2 FQNNGV. Sequenced here: blood, sampled after dendritic cell vaccination. The source of this sequence is a human donor with glioblastoma. The chain joins TRBV11-2 to TRBJ1-5; D is ambiguous. For the CDR3, the DNA is TGTGCCAGCAGCTTAGGGGCAAATCAGCCCCAGCATTTT. This encodes CASSLGANQPQHF.